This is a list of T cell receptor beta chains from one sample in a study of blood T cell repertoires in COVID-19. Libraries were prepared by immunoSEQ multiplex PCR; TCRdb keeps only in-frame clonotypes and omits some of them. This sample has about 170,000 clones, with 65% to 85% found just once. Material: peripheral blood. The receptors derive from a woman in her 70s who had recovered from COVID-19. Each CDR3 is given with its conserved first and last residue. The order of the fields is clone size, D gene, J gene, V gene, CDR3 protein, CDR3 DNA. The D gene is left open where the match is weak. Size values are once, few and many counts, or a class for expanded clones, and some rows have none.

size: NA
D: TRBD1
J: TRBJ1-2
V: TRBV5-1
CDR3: CASSLSAGGNYGYTF
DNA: TGCGCCAGCAGCTTGTCTGCAGGGGGAAACTATGGCTACACCTTC

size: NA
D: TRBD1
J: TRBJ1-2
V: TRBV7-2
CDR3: CASSDRVKGYTF
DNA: TGTGCCAGCAGCGACAGGGTTAAAGGCTACACCTTC

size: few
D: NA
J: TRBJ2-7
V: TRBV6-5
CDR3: CASRGRQAYEQYF
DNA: TGTGCCAGCAGGGGGAGGCAGGCCTACGAGCAGTACTTC

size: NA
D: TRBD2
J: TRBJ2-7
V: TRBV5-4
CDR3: CASSFGEGRWREQYF
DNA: TGTGCCAGCAGCTTCGGGGAGGGCCGGTGGCGCGAGCAGTACTTC

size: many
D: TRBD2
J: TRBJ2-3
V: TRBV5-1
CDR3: CASSLYGTSGTDTQYF
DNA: TGCGCCAGCAGCTTGTACGGGACTAGCGGCACAGATACGCAGTATTTT

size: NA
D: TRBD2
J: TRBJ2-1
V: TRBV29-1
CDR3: CSASGGPKTYNEQFF
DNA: TGCAGCGCCTCGGGGGGGCCGAAAACCTACAATGAGCAGTTCTTC

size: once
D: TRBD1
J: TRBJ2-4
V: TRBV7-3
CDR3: CASSLNGDRRNIQYF
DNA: TGTGCCAGCAGCTTAAACGGGGACAGGCGAAACATTCAGTACTTC

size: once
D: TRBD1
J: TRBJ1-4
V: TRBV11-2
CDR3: CASSLGQRQLFF
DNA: TGTGCCAGCAGCTTGGGACAGCGGCAACTGTTTTTT

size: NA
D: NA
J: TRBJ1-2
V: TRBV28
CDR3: CASNTVSNYGYTF
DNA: TGTGCCAGTAACACCGTCTCTAACTATGGCTACACCTTC

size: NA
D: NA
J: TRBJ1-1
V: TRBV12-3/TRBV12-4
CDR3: CASSLAVIRGGFF
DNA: TGTGCCAGCAGTTTAGCGGTCATAAGAGGTGGTTTCTTT

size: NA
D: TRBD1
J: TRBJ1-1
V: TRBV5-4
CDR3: CASSLVLAGGTEAFF
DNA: TGTGCCAGCAGCTTGGTATTGGCAGGGGGGACTGAAGCTTTCTTT

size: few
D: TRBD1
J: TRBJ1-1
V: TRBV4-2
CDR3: CASRPGGSEAFF
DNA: TGTGCCAGCAGACCAGGGGGCTCTGAAGCTTTCTTT

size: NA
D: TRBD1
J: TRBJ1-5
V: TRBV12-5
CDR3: CASGPNPGQGPNQPQHF
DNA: TGTGCTAGTGGTCCAAACCCCGGACAGGGCCCAAATCAGCCCCAGCATTTT

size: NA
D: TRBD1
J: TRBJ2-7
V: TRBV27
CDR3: CASSLWDRGGSEQYF
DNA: TGTGCCAGCAGTTTGTGGGACAGGGGAGGGTCCGAGCAGTACTTC

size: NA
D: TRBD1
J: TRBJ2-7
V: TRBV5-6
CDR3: CASSPDRAFEQYF
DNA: TGTGCCAGCAGCCCGGACAGGGCCTTCGAGCAGTACTTC

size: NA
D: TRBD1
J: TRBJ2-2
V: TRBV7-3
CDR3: CASSPRQGTGELFF
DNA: TGTGCCAGCAGCCCACGACAGGGGACCGGGGAGCTGTTTTTT

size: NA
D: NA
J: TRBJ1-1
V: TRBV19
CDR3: CASSALGNTEAFF
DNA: TGTGCCAGTAGCGCCCTCGGGAACACTGAAGCTTTCTTT

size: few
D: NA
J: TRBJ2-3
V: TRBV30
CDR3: CAWQTDTTDTQYF
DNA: TGTGCCTGGCAGACAGACACCACAGATACGCAGTATTTT

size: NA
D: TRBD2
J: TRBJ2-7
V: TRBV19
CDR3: CASSIGREGPYEQYF
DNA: TGTGCCAGTAGTATTGGGCGGGAGGGCCCCTACGAGCAGTACTTC

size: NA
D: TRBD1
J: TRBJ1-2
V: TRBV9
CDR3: CASSPGQGAGGYTF
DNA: TGTGCCAGCAGCCCGGGACAGGGGGCGGGTGGCTACACCTTC

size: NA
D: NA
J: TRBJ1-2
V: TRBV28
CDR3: CASHSRGGYGYTF
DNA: TGTGCCAGCCATAGTCGGGGGGGCTATGGCTACACCTTC

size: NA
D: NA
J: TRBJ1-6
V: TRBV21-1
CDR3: CASSKADRTRSPNSPLHF
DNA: TGTGCCAGCAGCAAAGCGGACAGGACGCGGAGCCCCAATTCACCCCTCCACTTT

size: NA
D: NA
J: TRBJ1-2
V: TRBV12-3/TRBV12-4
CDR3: CASSPLGGGYTF
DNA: TGTGCCAGCAGTCCCCTTGGTGGCGGCTACACCTTC

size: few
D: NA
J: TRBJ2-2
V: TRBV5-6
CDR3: CASSLARNTGELFF
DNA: TGTGCCAGCAGCTTGGCGCGGAACACCGGGGAGCTGTTTTTT